These T cell receptor beta chains were read from a single sample in a study of T cell changes during pregnancy in multiple sclerosis. Sequencing was performed with immunoSEQ multiplex PCR; in TCRdb, only in-frame clones are kept and a portion is missing. The repertoire has tens of thousands of clones, roughly 92% of them found once; the top ten carry just under 2%. The sample here was peripheral blood, taken in the second trimester of pregnancy. Receptor source: a female donor with multiple sclerosis, enrolled in a pregnancy study. CDR3s include the opening cysteine and the closing phenylalanine or tryptophan. The D gene is left open where the match is weak. Clone size is stated in some rows and not others, as once, few, many or a class when expanded.

J gene: TRBJ2-3
D gene: TRBD2
V gene: TRBV7-9
clone size: -
CDR3 DNA: TGTGCCAGCAGCTTAGCGCAGGGAGGGACAGATACGCAGTATTTT
CDR3 protein: CASSLAQGGTDTQYF

J gene: TRBJ1-6
D gene: -
V gene: TRBV11-3
clone size: -
CDR3 DNA: TGTGCCAGCAGCCCCATTCCCCGGGATTCACCCCTCCACTTT
CDR3 protein: CASSPIPRDSPLHF

J gene: TRBJ1-1
D gene: -
V gene: TRBV4-1
clone size: -
CDR3 DNA: TGCGCCAGCAGCCAAGATTGGGGCAGGATGAACACTGAAGCTTTCTTT
CDR3 protein: CASSQDWGRMNTEAFF

J gene: TRBJ2-1
D gene: TRBD2
V gene: TRBV28
clone size: -
CDR3 DNA: TGTGCCAGCAAATCGGGACTAGCGGGGGACAATGAGCAGTTCTTC
CDR3 protein: CASKSGLAGDNEQFF

J gene: TRBJ2-5
D gene: -
V gene: TRBV19
clone size: -
CDR3 DNA: TGTGCCACGGGGAACGGGAAGACCCAGTACTTC
CDR3 protein: CATGNGKTQYF

J gene: TRBJ1-1
D gene: TRBD1
V gene: TRBV7-2
clone size: once
CDR3 DNA: TGTGCCAGCAGCTTTCGGGACAGCCGTATGAACACTGAAGCTTTCTTT
CDR3 protein: CASSFRDSRMNTEAFF

J gene: TRBJ1-6
D gene: -
V gene: TRBV4-1
clone size: -
CDR3 DNA: TGCGCCAGCAGCCAAGAGGGAGGCAATTCACCCCTCCACTTT
CDR3 protein: CASSQEGGNSPLHF

J gene: TRBJ1-1
D gene: -
V gene: TRBV11-2
clone size: -
CDR3 DNA: TGTGCCAGCAGCTGGGGAGTGGAGGCCACTGAAGCTTTCTTT
CDR3 protein: CASSWGVEATEAFF

J gene: TRBJ1-2
D gene: -
V gene: TRBV18
clone size: -
CDR3 DNA: TGTGCCAGCTCACCAGAGACGGGGAACTATGGCTACACCTTC
CDR3 protein: CASSPETGNYGYTF

J gene: TRBJ2-5
D gene: -
V gene: TRBV30
clone size: -
CDR3 DNA: TGTGCCTGGAGTGCCGGCGGGCGGAGCCAAGAGACCCAGTACTTC
CDR3 protein: CAWSAGGRSQETQYF

J gene: TRBJ2-5
D gene: TRBD1
V gene: TRBV7-9
clone size: -
CDR3 DNA: TGTGCCAGCAGCTCATTTGGACAGGGGGCCTGGGGGGAGACCCAGTACTTC
CDR3 protein: CASSSFGQGAWGETQYF

J gene: TRBJ2-1
D gene: -
V gene: TRBV29-1
clone size: -
CDR3 DNA: TGCAGCGTTAGAGACAATGAGCAGTTCTTC
CDR3 protein: CSVRDNEQFF

J gene: TRBJ2-7
D gene: TRBD1
V gene: TRBV30
clone size: -
CDR3 DNA: TGTGCCTGGGCCTCCGGGACAGGGACCGAGCAGTACTTC
CDR3 protein: CAWASGTGTEQYF

J gene: TRBJ1-5
D gene: TRBD1
V gene: TRBV19
clone size: -
CDR3 DNA: TGTGCCAGTAGTATACGGGGACAGAACCTTCCCAATCAGCCCCAGCATTTT
CDR3 protein: CASSIRGQNLPNQPQHF

J gene: TRBJ2-7
D gene: TRBD1
V gene: TRBV5-4
clone size: -
CDR3 DNA: TGTGCCAGCAGTTGGATCGGGACAGGCCCCTACGAGCAGTACTTC
CDR3 protein: CASSWIGTGPYEQYF

J gene: TRBJ1-5
D gene: -
V gene: TRBV28
clone size: -
CDR3 DNA: TGTGCCAGCAGACTAACAAGTAGCAATCAGCCCCAGCATTTT
CDR3 protein: CASRLTSSNQPQHF

J gene: TRBJ2-7
D gene: -
V gene: TRBV6-1
clone size: once
CDR3 DNA: TGTGCCATTGGTTTAGAATACTCCTACGAGCAGTACTTC
CDR3 protein: CAIGLEYSYEQYF

J gene: TRBJ1-2
D gene: TRBD1
V gene: TRBV5-1
clone size: few
CDR3 DNA: TGCGCCAGCAGCTTGGGACAGGGCGTTTACTATGGCTACACCTTC
CDR3 protein: CASSLGQGVYYGYTF

J gene: TRBJ1-5
D gene: TRBD1
V gene: TRBV7-2
clone size: -
CDR3 DNA: TGTGCCAGCAGGGGACAGTACAATCAGCCCCAGCATTTT
CDR3 protein: CASRGQYNQPQHF

J gene: TRBJ2-1
D gene: TRBD2
V gene: TRBV9
clone size: -
CDR3 DNA: TGTGCCAGCAGCGCCAGGACTAGCGCCCACAATGAGCAGTTCTTC
CDR3 protein: CASSARTSAHNEQFF

J gene: TRBJ1-2
D gene: TRBD1
V gene: TRBV18
clone size: -
CDR3 DNA: TGTGCCAGCTCACCGGACAGGCCAGCGTACACCTTC
CDR3 protein: CASSPDRPAYTF

J gene: TRBJ2-7
D gene: TRBD2
V gene: TRBV28
clone size: -
CDR3 DNA: TGTGCCAGCAGGAGCGGGACTATCGCTCCCGAGCAGTACTTC
CDR3 protein: CASRSGTIAPEQYF

J gene: TRBJ1-4
D gene: -
V gene: TRBV11-2
clone size: -
CDR3 DNA: TGTGCCAGCAGCTTAGGGCGCGGGGGCCATGCAACTAATGAAAAACTGTTTTTT
CDR3 protein: CASSLGRGGHATNEKLFF

J gene: TRBJ2-7
D gene: -
V gene: TRBV5-4
clone size: -
CDR3 DNA: TGTGCCAGCAGCTCCACCGGAGCCTACGAGCAGTACTTC
CDR3 protein: CASSSTGAYEQYF

J gene: TRBJ2-1
D gene: TRBD2
V gene: TRBV19
clone size: -
CDR3 DNA: TGTGCCAGTAGTATTTCGACTAGCGGGGGGTACAATGAGCAGTTCTTC
CDR3 protein: CASSISTSGGYNEQFF